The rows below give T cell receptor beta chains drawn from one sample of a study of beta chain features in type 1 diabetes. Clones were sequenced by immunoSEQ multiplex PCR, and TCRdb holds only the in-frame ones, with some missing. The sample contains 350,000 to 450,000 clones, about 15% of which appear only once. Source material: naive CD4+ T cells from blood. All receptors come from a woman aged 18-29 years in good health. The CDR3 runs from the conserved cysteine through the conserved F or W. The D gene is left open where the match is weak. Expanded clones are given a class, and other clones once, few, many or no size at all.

CDR3: CASSPPQGIDEQYF
DNA: TGTGCCAGCTCACCACCGCAGGGTATCGACGAGCAGTACTTC
J: TRBJ2-7
V: TRBV18
size: -
D: -

CDR3: CASSSAGSYNEQFF
DNA: TGTGCCAGCAGTTCGGCGGGTTCCTACAATGAGCAGTTCTTC
J: TRBJ2-1
V: TRBV6-1
size: once
D: -

CDR3: CASSTNRGEETQYF
DNA: TGTGCCAGTAGTACGAACAGGGGGGAAGAGACCCAGTACTTC
J: TRBJ2-5
V: TRBV19
size: -
D: TRBD1

CDR3: CASSYSGGIPSYEQYF
DNA: TGTGCCAGCAGTTACTCGGGCGGGATACCCTCCTACGAGCAGTACTTC
J: TRBJ2-7
V: TRBV6-5
size: few
D: -

CDR3: CASSLVGGETQYF
DNA: TGTGCCAGCAGCTTGGTTGGGGGGGAGACCCAGTACTTC
J: TRBJ2-5
V: TRBV5-4
size: -
D: -

CDR3: CASSEVTGGAYEQYF
DNA: TGTGCCAGCTCAGAGGTGACAGGGGGCGCCTACGAGCAGTACTTC
J: TRBJ2-7
V: TRBV18
size: few
D: TRBD1

CDR3: CASSRAGGPYNEQFF
DNA: TGTGCCAGCAGTCGAGCTGGAGGCCCTTACAATGAGCAGTTCTTC
J: TRBJ2-1
V: TRBV6-5
size: few
D: -

CDR3: CAWSTGGHYGYTF
DNA: TGTGCCTGGAGCACAGGGGGCCACTATGGCTACACCTTC
J: TRBJ1-2
V: TRBV30
size: -
D: TRBD1

CDR3: CASSLGLGLANEQYF
DNA: TGTGCCAGCAGCTTAGGCCTCGGACTAGCGAACGAGCAGTACTTC
J: TRBJ2-7
V: TRBV13
size: few
D: TRBD2

CDR3: CAWRRPGLGGRAQYF
DNA: TGTGCCTGGAGGCGGCCGGGACTAGGGGGCCGCGCGCAGTATTTT
J: TRBJ2-3
V: TRBV30
size: few
D: -

CDR3: CASSIVGGRAEQYF
DNA: TGTGCCAGTAGTATTGTCGGTGGCAGGGCCGAGCAGTACTTC
J: TRBJ2-7
V: TRBV19
size: few
D: -

CDR3: CASSLRGSYEQYF
DNA: TGTGCCAGCAGCTTGAGGGGGTCCTACGAGCAGTACTTC
J: TRBJ2-7
V: TRBV5-4
size: -
D: -

CDR3: CAWSTGSYEQYF
DNA: TGTGCCTGGAGTACAGGCTCCTACGAGCAGTACTTC
J: TRBJ2-7
V: TRBV30
size: -
D: -

CDR3: CSVERGGYNEQFF
DNA: TGCAGCGTAGAGCGGGGAGGTTACAATGAGCAGTTCTTC
J: TRBJ2-1
V: TRBV29-1
size: -
D: TRBD2

CDR3: CATQRAGHPRASTDTQYF
DNA: TGTGCCACCCAAAGGGCGGGTCACCCGAGGGCTAGCACAGATACGCAGTATTTT
J: TRBJ2-3
V: TRBV27
size: -
D: -

CDR3: CASSQVYEQYF
DNA: TGTGCCAGCAGCCAGGTCTACGAGCAGTACTTC
J: TRBJ2-7
V: TRBV28
size: -
D: -

CDR3: CASSLSVSSTDTQYF
DNA: TGTGCCAGCAGCTTATCCGTCTCCAGCACAGATACGCAGTATTTT
J: TRBJ2-3
V: TRBV7-2
size: -
D: -

CDR3: CASSKKGGQGARETQYF
DNA: TGTGCCAGCAGCAAAAAGGGGGGCCAGGGGGCTCGAGAGACCCAGTACTTC
J: TRBJ2-5
V: TRBV9
size: few
D: TRBD1

CDR3: CASSQVGYYEQYF
DNA: TGTGCCAGCAGCCAGGTGGGTTACTACGAGCAGTACTTC
J: TRBJ2-7
V: TRBV5-4
size: few
D: -

CDR3: CASSLAIVQETQYF
DNA: TGTGCCAGCAGCTTAGCCATAGTCCAAGAGACCCAGTACTTC
J: TRBJ2-5
V: TRBV7-2
size: -
D: -

CDR3: CASSPRQGKGYEQYF
DNA: TGTGCCAGCAGTCCCCGACAGGGTAAGGGCTACGAGCAGTACTTC
J: TRBJ2-7
V: TRBV6-6
size: -
D: TRBD1

CDR3: CSLAGATGELFF
DNA: TGCAGCCTCGCGGGGGCCACCGGGGAGCTGTTTTTT
J: TRBJ2-2
V: TRBV29-1
size: few
D: -

CDR3: CASSPLTGLSYEQYF
DNA: TGTGCCAGCTCACCCTTGACCGGGTTATCCTACGAGCAGTACTTC
J: TRBJ2-7
V: TRBV18
size: few
D: -

CDR3: CASSSRTSGSVSEQFF
DNA: TGTGCCAGCAGCTCCCGGACTAGCGGGAGTGTAAGTGAGCAGTTCTTC
J: TRBJ2-1
V: TRBV7-2
size: few
D: TRBD2

CDR3: CASSALENEQFF
DNA: TGTGCCAGCAGCGCCCTAGAGAATGAGCAGTTCTTC
J: TRBJ2-1
V: TRBV7-9
size: few
D: -

CDR3: CASSLAPSLNYGYTF
DNA: TGCGCCAGCAGCTTGGCCCCTTCCCTTAACTATGGCTACACCTTC
J: TRBJ1-2
V: TRBV5-1
size: -
D: -

CDR3: CASSNWPGDRTEAFF
DNA: TGTGCCAGTAGTAATTGGCCGGGAGACCGCACTGAAGCTTTCTTT
J: TRBJ1-1
V: TRBV19
size: -
D: -

CDR3: CASSRPGLAGSYSTDTQYF
DNA: TGCGCCAGCAGCAGGCCGGGACTAGCGGGGTCATATAGCACAGATACGCAGTATTTT
J: TRBJ2-3
V: TRBV5-1
size: few
D: TRBD2

CDR3: CASSYTTQGERGYTF
DNA: TGTGCCAGCAGCTACACCACCCAGGGGGAGCGTGGCTACACCTTC
J: TRBJ1-2
V: TRBV6-6
size: few
D: TRBD1

CDR3: CASSSNRDRVPGELFF
DNA: TGTGCCAGCAGCTCTAACCGGGACAGGGTACCCGGGGAGCTGTTTTTT
J: TRBJ2-2
V: TRBV7-9
size: -
D: TRBD1

CDR3: CAWSGSRDLTIPLSGANVLTF
DNA: TGTGCCTGGAGTGGGTCCCGGGATCTTACTATCCCCCTCTCTGGGGCCAACGTCCTGACTTTC
J: TRBJ2-6
V: TRBV30
size: -
D: -

CDR3: CASSMKVWRSTDTQYF
DNA: TGTGCCAGTAGTATGAAAGTATGGCGGAGCACAGATACGCAGTATTTT
J: TRBJ2-3
V: TRBV19
size: -
D: -

CDR3: CASRLQGKTEEGETQYF
DNA: TGTGCCAGCAGACTGCAGGGGAAAACCGAAGAGGGGGAGACCCAGTACTTC
J: TRBJ2-5
V: TRBV27
size: -
D: -

CDR3: CASSWDTLYGYTF
DNA: TGTGCCAGCAGCTGGGACACACTCTATGGCTACACCTTC
J: TRBJ1-2
V: TRBV5-4
size: few
D: -

CDR3: CASSFGLVYHTQYF
DNA: TGTGCCAGCAGTTTCGGACTAGTCTATCATACGCAGTATTTT
J: TRBJ2-3
V: TRBV27
size: -
D: TRBD2

CDR3: CASSLRSEDSVSFPF
DNA: TGTGCCAGCAGCTTGAGAAGCGAAGACTCGGTGTCATTCCCCTTC
J: TRBJ2-7
V: TRBV7-6
size: -
D: -